This T cell receptor (beta chain) stems from a study of T cell repertoires in cytomegalovirus infection. A note on this clonotype: The antigen remains unidentified.

The CDR3 spans 14 residues. Germline V gives CDR1 SGHTA, CDR2 FQGNSA. V was pared by 5 bases and J by 1 base, with 11 bases between. One entry per CDR3 protein, called by TCRdb with MiXCR from the reads. This sample has 450,000 to 600,000 distinct CDR3 sequences, with about 42% found just once. The sequence was obtained from a human donor in good health (CMV status not recorded). Some clones in this sample may be carry-over from other donors' samples. The sequencing here drew on cultured PBMCs, taken from culture after CMV antigen stimulation. The chain couples TRBV7-2 to TRBJ2-5; D unclear. The CDR3 coding sequence is TGTGCCAGCAGCATTACCCTAGTCCAAGAGACCCAGTACTTC. Encoded protein: CASSITLVQETQYF.